A single sample is the source of the 32 T cell receptor beta chains below, sequenced in a study of PD-1 blockade in classical Hodgkin lymphoma. Produced via immunoSEQ multiplex PCR; TCRdb's table is partial and in-frame only. The data contain tens of thousands of clones, roughly 87% of them seen just once; the ten biggest clones take up less than 20%. The time point was: cycle 4 day 1 (C4D1), after more than 5 weeks of nivolumab. Each of the patients experienced relapse following autologous stem cell transplantation, and their brentuximab vedotin exposure differed. The sequences come from peripheral blood mononuclear cells (PBMCs), collected before the fourth cycle of nivolumab. Receptors originate from a human donor with classical Hodgkin lymphoma.

The chain couples TRBV4-3 to TRBJ1-3; D is unclear. Germline CDR1 LGHNA, CDR2 YSLEER. This CDR3 is 15 amino acids long. V dropped 3 bases and J dropped 0 bases, with 9 bases sitting between them. The CDR3 region has the DNA TGCGCCAGCAGCCAGGACGGGAACTCTGGAAACACCATATATTTT. This encodes CASSQDGNSGNTIYF.

The J gene is TRBJ2-1, the V gene TRBV6-5, with D tentatively TRBD2 (6 bases). CDR1 and CDR2 from the germline V gene are MNHEY and SVGAGI. Trimming pared 2 bases from V and 7 bases from J, leaving 15 bases between. The CDR3 extends over 15 amino acids. CDR3 in amino acids: CASSYTRRGGNEQFF. The CDR3 coding sequence is TGTGCCAGCAGTTACACCAGGAGGGGTGGGAATGAGCAGTTCTTC.

The chain employs TRBV9 and TRBJ2-3; 8 bases match TRBD2. The CDR3 runs 16 residues. Germline V gene data show CDR1 as SGDLS and CDR2 as YYNGEE. After removal of 3 bases from V and 2 bases from J, the junction contained 8 bases not matched to a gene. This chain's CDR3 is CASSAPPSGYTDTQYF. CDR3 sequence (DNA): TGTGCCAGCAGCGCTCCGCCTAGCGGGTACACAGATACGCAGTATTTT.

This clone was detected once. The chain couples TRBV27 to TRBJ1-4; maybe TRBD1 (5 bases). CDR1 and CDR2 (germline): MNHEY, SMNVEV (reference sequence). Trimming stripped 6 bases from V and 11 bases from J, with 22 bases between. This CDR3 region has 15 residues. The CDR3 DNA reads TGTGCCAGCAGCCTCCGGGTTGACGGGACTCTTAAACTGTTTTTT. As protein: CASSLRVDGTLKLFF.

This clone occurred a few times. DNA for the CDR3: TGTGCCAGCAGTCAAGGACCGGGAGGGTATGGCTACACCTTC. Translation gives CASSQGPGGYGYTF. This chain uses TRBV28 with TRBJ1-2; D uncertain. The CDR3 has 14 amino acids. Germline values: CDR1 MDHEN, CDR2 SYDVKM. V was trimmed by 5 bases and J by 5 bases, leaving 15 bases between them.

The chain is built from TRBV27 and TRBJ2-1, with 9 positions matching TRBD2. With 3 bases clipped from V and 5 bases from J, the junction kept 5 bases outside the gene matches. This CDR3 region has 15 residues. The germline V gene encodes CDR1 MNHEY and CDR2 SMNVEV (reference sequence). This CDR3 is CASSLNSGGNNEQFF. The CDR3 region has the DNA TGTGCCAGCAGTTTGAATAGCGGGGGAAACAATGAGCAGTTCTTC.

The CDR3 is CASRPPTGVEYEQYF. The CDR3 DNA follows: TGTGCAAGTCGCCCCCCGACAGGGGTCGAATACGAGCAGTACTTC. The chain links TRBV12-2 to TRBJ2-7; the table's D call TRBD1 went unverified against the DNA. TRBV12-2 is noted as a pseudogene. The CDR3 length is 15 residues.

As DNA, the CDR3 is TGTGCCAGCAGCTTAGCGTTCGGGGTCCCCACAGATACGCAGTATTTT. It encodes CASSLAFGVPTDTQYF. The chain couples TRBV7-9 to TRBJ2-3; maybe TRBD2 (5 bases). V was pared by 0 bases and J by 2 bases, with 12 bases between. Germline V gene sequence: CDR1 SEHNR, CDR2 FQNEAQ (reference sequence). The CDR3 runs 16 residues.

The chain combines TRBV2 with TRBJ2-2; D is perhaps TRBD1 or TRBD2 (6 bases each). Germline CDR1 is SNHLY and CDR2 is FYNNEI. The CDR3 consists of 14 residues. The ends were cut back, 8 bases at V and 4 bases at J, with 14 bases in the middle. The CDR3 bases are TGTGCCAGCGGGCTGGGGGGCGGCACCGGGGAGCTGTTTTTT. Its protein product is CASGLGGGTGELFF.

The gene calls are TRBV7-2 and TRBJ2-3, with TRBD2 matching over 7 bases. V was pared by 1 base and J by 4 bases, with 8 bases of the junction left unmatched. The CDR3 extends over 16 amino acids. The germline V gene has CDR1 SGHTA and CDR2 FQGNSA. Written as DNA, the CDR3 is TGTGCCAGCAGCTTAGTACGGGGGGACGGGGCAGATACGCAGTATTTT. Translated: CASSLVRGDGADTQYF.

The chain carries TRBV5-4 and TRBJ2-7, with 8 bases fitting TRBD1. Germline CDR1 reads SGHNT; CDR2 reads YYREEE (reference sequence). The CDR3 contains 16 residues. V lost 3 bases, J lost 6 bases, and 14 bases stayed unmatched. For the CDR3, the DNA is TGTGCCAGCAGCTCTCCCCCGACAGGGGCCGGCGGCGAGCAGTACTTC. Translated, it gives CASSSPPTGAGGEQYF.

V usage is TRBV28 and J usage is TRBJ1-1; D unclear. The CDR3 runs to 11 residues. The germline CDR1 and CDR2 sequences are MDHEN and SYDVKM. The V end lost 1 base, the J end lost 11 bases, and 8 bases lay between the germline ends. CDR3 nucleotide sequence: TGTGCCAGCAGTTTATCTGGTGGGGCTTTCTTT. Translation: CASSLSGGAFF. The full variable domain, rest sourced from reference TRBV28 and TRBJ1-1, is DVKVTQSSRYLVKRTGEKVFLECVQDMDHENMFWYRQDPGLGLRLIYFSYDVKMKEKGDIPEGYSVSREKKERFSLILESASTNQTSMYLCASSLSGGAFFGQGTRLTVV.

The V and J genes are TRBV9 and TRBJ2-7, with 8 bases that match TRBD2. There are 14 residues in the CDR3. Looked up from germline, CDR1 is SGDLS and CDR2 is YYNGEE. Germline trimming cut 1 base from V and 1 base from J; bases unmatched to any gene: 1. CDR3 amino acids: CASSVTSGSYEQYF. DNA of the CDR3: TGTGCCAGCAGCGTAACTAGCGGTTCCTACGAGCAGTACTTC.

This sequence joins TRBV7-9 and TRBJ1-5, with unresolved D. The CDR3 runs 15 residues. Germline lookup yields CDR1 SEHNR and CDR2 FQNEAQ (reference sequence). V shed 7 bases and J shed 10 bases, with 23 bases lying between them. The CDR3 loop reads CASTGFRRDEVPQHF. In nucleotides, the CDR3 is TGTGCCAGCACCGGTTTTAGGAGGGATGAAGTTCCCCAGCATTTT.

The chain combines TRBV4-1 with TRBJ2-7; D may be TRBD1 or TRBD2 (5 bases each). Germline V gene sequence: CDR1 MGHRA, CDR2 YSYEKL. Between the trimmed V and J ends, which lost 4 bases and 7 bases, there was a span of 20 bases. CDR3 length equals 15 residues. The CDR3 here is CASSPGLRTSGEQYF. In DNA, the CDR3 is TGCGCCAGCAGCCCGGGGCTCCGGACGTCGGGGGAGCAGTACTTC.

The chain joins TRBV4-1 to TRBJ2-7; D perhaps matches TRBD2 (5 bases). This CDR3 comprises 16 residues. Germline-derived CDR1 and CDR2 are MGHRA and YSYEKL. Trimming removed 4 bases at V and 1 base at J, with 17 bases between. This chain's CDR3 is CASSPERTDTSYEQYF. For the CDR3, the DNA is TGCGCCAGCAGCCCCGAACGGACTGATACGTCCTACGAGCAGTACTTC.

The rearrangement joins TRBV14 to TRBJ2-3, with D unresolved. The CDR3 consists of 12 residues. Between the trimmed V and J ends, which lost 3 bases and 4 bases, there was a span of 5 bases. Germline V gene lookup returns CDR1 SGHDN and CDR2 FVKESK. The CDR3 loop is CASSHRPDTQYF. In DNA form, the CDR3 reads TGTGCCAGCAGCCACCGCCCAGATACGCAGTATTTT.

This chain joins TRBV5-4 and TRBJ2-3, with 10 bases aligning to TRBD2. Germline values: CDR1 SGHNT, CDR2 YYREEE (reference sequence). V was pared by 0 bases and J by 0 bases, with 7 bases of the junction left unmatched. The CDR3 loop spans 18 amino acids. The CDR3 region is CASSLGPQRGGSTDTQYF. CDR3 in DNA: TGTGCCAGCAGCTTGGGCCCCCAGCGGGGGGGGAGCACAGATACGCAGTATTTT.

V gene TRBV4-1 combines with J gene TRBJ1-6; D is uncertain. CDR1 is MGHRA, CDR2 YSYEKL, per germline. The CDR3 has 15 residues. Trimming took off 0 bases at V and 7 bases at J, with 10 bases between the two ends. The CDR3 region is CASSQDQRRNSPLHF. The CDR3 bases are TGCGCCAGCAGCCAAGATCAAAGGCGCAATTCACCCCTCCACTTT.

The gene calls are TRBV28 and TRBJ1-2, with D perhaps TRBD1 (6 bases). The CDR3 is made up of 12 amino acids. The V and J ends lost 6 bases and 8 bases respectively, with 13 bases between them. Germline CDR1 is MDHEN and CDR2 is SYDVKM. Here the CDR3 DNA reads TGTGCCAGCAGAACCGGGGGGCGAGGCTACACCTTC. Translation: CASRTGGRGYTF.

The chain is built from TRBV7-2 and TRBJ2-2; 8 nucleotides line up with TRBD2. CDR3 length: 15 residues. V trimming: 4 bases; J trimming: 3 bases; junction bases outside the gene matches: 4. Germline V gene data show CDR1 as SGHTA and CDR2 as FQGNSA. The CDR3 loop reads CASSSRGGHTGELFF. In DNA, the CDR3 is TGTGCCAGCAGCTCTCGGGGGGGGCACACCGGGGAGCTGTTTTTT.

The CDR3 sequence: CASRVYGHSRGAGELFF. The CDR3 nucleotides read TGTGCCAGCAGAGTCTATGGACATTCCAGGGGGGCCGGGGAGCTGTTTTTT. This chain links TRBV27 with TRBJ2-2; weak D call: TRBD1 (7 bases). The V end lost 6 bases, the J end lost 6 bases, and 23 bases lay between the germline ends. The CDR3 extends over 17 amino acids. Germline V lookup: CDR1 MNHEY, CDR2 SMNVEV (reference sequence).

The chain is built from TRBV7-2 and TRBJ2-5; D ambiguous. CDR1 SGHTA and CDR2 FQGNSA come from the germline V gene. Trimming took 5 bases from V and 1 from J, leaving 14 bases between them. CDR3 length equals 15 residues. CDR3 sequence: CASSQRADTQETQYF. CDR3 DNA sequence: TGTGCCAGCAGCCAACGGGCGGATACCCAAGAGACCCAGTACTTC.

The chain carries TRBV5-4 and TRBJ1-3; D gene uncertain. The V and J ends lost 4 bases and 3 bases respectively, with 14 bases between them. This CDR3 region has 15 residues. Germline CDR1 and CDR2: SGHNT and YYREEE (reference sequence). The CDR3 region has the DNA TGTGCCAGCAGCCCGGGTCCGAAGGTTGGAAACACCATATATTTT. It is translated as CASSPGPKVGNTIYF.

The chain employs TRBV28 and TRBJ1-1; maybe TRBD1 (6 bases). CDR3 length: 14 residues. Germline V lookup: CDR1 MDHEN, CDR2 SYDVKM. The V end lost 6 bases, the J end lost 1 base, and 12 bases lay between the germline ends. The CDR3 bases are TGTGCCAGCAGGCCCTTACAGGGGAACACTGAAGCTTTCTTT. This encodes CASRPLQGNTEAFF.

This clone showed up just a few times. The chain recombines TRBV27 with TRBJ1-2; possibly TRBD1 for D (5 bases). Trimming cost V 6 bases and J 4 bases, with 21 bases left between them. This CDR3 comprises 16 residues. Germline-derived CDR1 and CDR2 are MNHEY and SMNVEV (reference sequence). CDR3 bases: TGTGCCAGCAGCGGGGAGGTAGGGAGGGGTCCCTATGGCTACACCTTC. As protein: CASSGEVGRGPYGYTF.

The chain combines TRBV9 with TRBJ1-1; D not resolved. The CDR3 spans 13 residues. Germline lookup yields CDR1 SGDLS and CDR2 YYNGEE. The V gene lost 4 bases and the J gene lost 0 bases, with 7 bases spanning the gap. CDR3 nucleotide sequence: TGTGCCAGCAGCCTCGACGTGAACACTGAAGCTTTCTTT. It encodes CASSLDVNTEAFF.

The rearrangement joins TRBV5-4 to TRBJ2-3; D is undetermined. Germline V gene data show CDR1 as SGHNT and CDR2 as YYREEE (reference sequence). This CDR3 has 12 amino acids. Deletions cut 4 bases from V and 4 bases from J, with 7 bases between. The CDR3: CASSLRPDTQYF. In DNA form, the CDR3 reads TGTGCCAGCAGCCTGAGGCCAGATACGCAGTATTTT. The whole variable domain, filled in from reference TRBV5-4 and TRBJ2-3, reads ETGVTQSPTHLIKTRGQQVTLRCSSQSGHNTVSWYQQALGQGPQFIFQYYREEENGRGNFPPRFSGLQFPNYSSELNVNALELDDSALYLCASSLRPDTQYFGPGTRLTVL.

This clone showed up just once. The gene calls are TRBV5-4 and TRBJ2-6; the D is unclear. The CDR3 has 13 amino acids. The ends were cut back, 0 bases at V and 4 bases at J, with 2 bases in the middle. Germline assignment: CDR1 SGHNT and CDR2 YYREEE (reference sequence). CDR3 DNA: TGTGCCAGCAGCTTGGACGGGGCCAACGTCCTGACTTTC. It yields the protein CASSLDGANVLTF.

The genes are TRBV7-6 and TRBJ2-2; D ambiguous. The CDR3 covers 13 residues. Per germline, CDR1 SGHVS and CDR2 FNYEAQ. Trimming removed 5 bases at V and 6 bases at J, with 10 bases between. CDR3 DNA sequence: TGTGCCAGCAGCCCAGGATGGGCCGGGGAGCTGTTTTTT. It specifies CASSPGWAGELFF.

The gene calls are TRBV29-1 and TRBJ1-4, with TRBD1 matching over 10 bases. J lost 1 base, V lost 3 bases, and 5 bases had no gene match. There are 16 residues in the CDR3. The germline V gene has CDR1 SQVTM and CDR2 ANQGSEA. Here the CDR3 DNA reads TGCAGCGTTGATACCGGGACAGGGGTAACTAATGAAAAACTGTTTTTT. This translates into CSVDTGTGVTNEKLFF.

This clone has only one observation. The V call is TRBV2, the J call TRBJ1-1, with 7 bases identical to TRBD1. V dropped 10 bases and J dropped 3; count of bases not matched to a gene: 8. Germline CDR1 reads SNHLY; CDR2 reads FYNNEI. This CDR3 is 13 amino acids long. This CDR3 reads CATQGVGDTEAFF. CDR3 nucleotides: TGTGCCACCCAGGGGGTTGGGGACACTGAAGCTTTCTTT.